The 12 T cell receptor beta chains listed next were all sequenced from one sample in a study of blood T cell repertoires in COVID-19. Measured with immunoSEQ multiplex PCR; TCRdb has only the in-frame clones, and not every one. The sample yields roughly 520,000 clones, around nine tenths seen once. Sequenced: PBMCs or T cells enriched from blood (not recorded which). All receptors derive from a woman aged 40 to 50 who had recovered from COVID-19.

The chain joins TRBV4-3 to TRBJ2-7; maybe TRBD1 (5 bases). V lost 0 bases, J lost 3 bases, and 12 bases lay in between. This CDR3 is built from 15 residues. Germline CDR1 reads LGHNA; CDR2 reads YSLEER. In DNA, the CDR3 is TGCGCCAGCAGCCAAGATTGGGGCCAGGGCTACGAGCAGTACTTC. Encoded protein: CASSQDWGQGYEQYF.

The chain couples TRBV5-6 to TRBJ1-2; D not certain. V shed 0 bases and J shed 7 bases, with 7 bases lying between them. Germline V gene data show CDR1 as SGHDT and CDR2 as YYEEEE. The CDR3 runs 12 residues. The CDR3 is CASSLGRGGYTF. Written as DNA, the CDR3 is TGTGCCAGCAGCTTGGGCCGCGGTGGCTACACCTTC.

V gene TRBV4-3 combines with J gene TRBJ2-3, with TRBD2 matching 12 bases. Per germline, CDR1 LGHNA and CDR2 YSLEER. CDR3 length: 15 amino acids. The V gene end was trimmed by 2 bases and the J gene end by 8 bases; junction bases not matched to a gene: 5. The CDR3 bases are TGCGCCAGCAGCCAACCGGGACTAGCGGGCGCTACGCAGTATTTT. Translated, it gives CASSQPGLAGATQYF.

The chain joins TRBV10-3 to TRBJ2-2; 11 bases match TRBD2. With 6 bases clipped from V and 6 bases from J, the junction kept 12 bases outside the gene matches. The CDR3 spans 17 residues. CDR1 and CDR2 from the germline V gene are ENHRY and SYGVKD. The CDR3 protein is CAIRTSSGRATAGELFF. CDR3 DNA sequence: TGTGCCATCAGGACCAGTAGCGGGAGGGCCACGGCCGGGGAGCTGTTTTTT.

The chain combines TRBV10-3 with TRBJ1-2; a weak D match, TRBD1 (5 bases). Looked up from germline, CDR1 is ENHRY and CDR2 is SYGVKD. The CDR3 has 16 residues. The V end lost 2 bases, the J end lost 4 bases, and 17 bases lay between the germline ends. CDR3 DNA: TGTGCCATCAGTGAGGACGTCCTGGGGCAAGGCTATGGCTACACCTTC. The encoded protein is CAISEDVLGQGYGYTF.

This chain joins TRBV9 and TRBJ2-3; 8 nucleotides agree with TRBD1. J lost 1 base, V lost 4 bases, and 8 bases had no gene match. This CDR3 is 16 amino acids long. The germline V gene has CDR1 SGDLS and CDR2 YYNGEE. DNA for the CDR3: TGTGCCAGCAGCCCGACAGGGGACTTTCGCACAGATACGCAGTATTTT. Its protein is CASSPTGDFRTDTQYF. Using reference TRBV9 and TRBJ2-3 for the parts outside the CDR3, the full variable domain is DSGVTQTPKHLITATGQRVTLRCSPRSGDLSVYWYQQSLDQGLQFLIQYYNGEERAKGNILERFSAQQFPDLHSELNLSSLELGDSALYFCASSPTGDFRTDTQYFGPGTRLTVL.

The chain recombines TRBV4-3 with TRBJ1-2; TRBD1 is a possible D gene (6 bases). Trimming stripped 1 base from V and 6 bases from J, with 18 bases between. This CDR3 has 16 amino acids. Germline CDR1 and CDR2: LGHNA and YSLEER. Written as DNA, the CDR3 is TGCGCCAGCAGCCAAGCGATGACCTGGGGGCAACATGGCTACACCTTC. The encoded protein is CASSQAMTWGQHGYTF.

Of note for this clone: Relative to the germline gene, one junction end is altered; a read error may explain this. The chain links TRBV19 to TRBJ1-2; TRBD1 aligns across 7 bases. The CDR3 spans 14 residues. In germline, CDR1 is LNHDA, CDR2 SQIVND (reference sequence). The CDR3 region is CASSILAQGSTVAF. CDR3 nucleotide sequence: TGTGCCAGTAGTATTCTTGCACAGGGGTCTACGGTCGCCTTC.

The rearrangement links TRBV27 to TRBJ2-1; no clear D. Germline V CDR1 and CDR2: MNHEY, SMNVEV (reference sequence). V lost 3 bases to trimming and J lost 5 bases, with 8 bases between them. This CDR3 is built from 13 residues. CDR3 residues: CASSLRQNNEQFF. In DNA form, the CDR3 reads TGTGCCAGCAGTTTGAGGCAGAACAATGAGCAGTTCTTC.

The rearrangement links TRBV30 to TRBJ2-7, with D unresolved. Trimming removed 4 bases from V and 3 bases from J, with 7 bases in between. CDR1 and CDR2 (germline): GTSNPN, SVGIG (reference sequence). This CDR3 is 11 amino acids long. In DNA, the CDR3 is TGTGCCTGGACATACGGCTACGAGCAGTACTTC. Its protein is CAWTYGYEQYF.

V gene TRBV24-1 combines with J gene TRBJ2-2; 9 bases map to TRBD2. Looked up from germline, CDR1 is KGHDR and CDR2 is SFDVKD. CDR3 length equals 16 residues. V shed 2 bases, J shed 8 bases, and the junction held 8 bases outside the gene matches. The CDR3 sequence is CATSDSPGLATGELFF. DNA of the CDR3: TGTGCCACCAGTGATTCACCGGGACTAGCAACTGGGGAGCTGTTTTTT.

CDR3 nucleotides: TGTGCCAGCAGCGTAGAAGCGGGGACTAGACGGAACACCGGGGAGCTGTTTTTT. This codes for CASSVEAGTRRNTGELFF. This sequence joins TRBV9 and TRBJ2-2, with 8 bases aligning to TRBD2. Germline trimming cut 0 bases from V and 1 base from J; bases unmatched to any gene: 8. CDR1 SGDLS and CDR2 YYNGEE come from the germline V gene. This CDR3 comprises 18 residues.